A selection of T cell receptor beta chains follows, all from one sample in a study of blood T cell repertoires in COVID-19. TCRdb's copy holds only in-frame clones and misses some; the assay was immunoSEQ multiplex PCR. The sample carries approximately 98,000 clones, approximately 81% recorded once. The sequenced material came from peripheral blood. All receptors derive from a woman over 75 with acute or convalescent COVID-19. Each CDR3 is given with its conserved first and last residue. D genes are given only for firm matches. Some rows mark clone size as missing; the rest say once, few, many or name a class of expanded clone.

J,V,D,size,CDR3,DNA
TRBJ2-5,TRBV6-5,TRBD1,-,CASSPWTGFETQYF,TGTGCCAGCAGTCCGTGGACAGGGTTCGAGACCCAGTACTTC
TRBJ1-2,TRBV3-1/TRBV3-2,-,-,CASSQDGNNYGYTF,TGTGCCAGCAGCCAAGATGGCAATAACTATGGCTACACCTTC
TRBJ2-1,TRBV7-2,TRBD1,-,CASSLGRTGRADEQFF,TGTGCCAGCAGCTTAGGGAGGACAGGTAGGGCGGATGAGCAGTTCTTC
TRBJ1-1,TRBV29-1,TRBD1,-,CSVEVSGQGSAEAFF,TGCAGCGTTGAAGTGTCGGGACAGGGATCCGCTGAAGCTTTCTTT
TRBJ2-2,TRBV7-2,-,-,CASSLDGRSNTGELFF,TGTGCCAGCAGCTTAGATGGGAGATCGAACACCGGGGAGCTGTTTTTT
TRBJ1-1,TRBV6-5,-,-,CASSPTRRGAEAFF,TGTGCCAGCAGCCCCACCCGCAGGGGAGCTGAAGCTTTCTTT
TRBJ2-3,TRBV10-3,TRBD2,-,CAISGTSGTDTQYF,TGTGCCATCAGTGGGACTAGCGGCACAGATACGCAGTATTTT
TRBJ1-1,TRBV5-1,TRBD1,-,CASSSGQGGSEAFF,TGCGCCAGCAGCTCCGGACAGGGTGGATCTGAAGCTTTCTTT
TRBJ1-2,TRBV5-6,-,-,CASSLDSLSIYGYTF,TGTGCCAGCAGCTTGGACAGCCTATCCATCTATGGCTACACCTTC
TRBJ1-2,TRBV28,TRBD1,few,CASYDRGLRGYTF,TGTGCCAGCTACGACAGGGGTTTGAGGGGCTACACCTTC
TRBJ1-1,TRBV2,-,-,CASRTDTLLDTEAFF,TGTGCCAGCAGGACGGACACGCTTCTGGACACTGAAGCTTTCTTT
TRBJ1-3,TRBV5-1,TRBD1,-,CASSRGQARFSGNTIYF,TGCGCCAGCAGCAGGGGACAGGCCCGATTCTCTGGAAACACCATATATTTT
TRBJ1-1,TRBV19,-,-,CASSTPNRVNTEAFF,TGTGCCAGTAGTACCCCCAACAGGGTCAACACTGAAGCTTTCTTT
TRBJ1-2,TRBV11-2,TRBD1,-,CASSPTGQGLSGYTF,TGTGCCAGCAGCCCGACGGGACAGGGTCTTAGTGGCTACACCTTC
TRBJ2-5,TRBV5-8,-,-,CASSLAEGRAQYF,TGTGCCAGCAGCTTGGCGGAGGGAAGGGCCCAGTACTTC
TRBJ2-3,TRBV29-1,TRBD2,-,CSVGSSGGSDTQYF,TGCAGCGTTGGAAGTAGCGGGGGTTCAGATACGCAGTATTTT
TRBJ1-1,TRBV7-9,-,-,CASSYEGMNTEAFF,TGTGCCAGCAGCTATGAGGGCATGAACACTGAAGCTTTCTTT
TRBJ2-2,TRBV2,TRBD2,-,CASIRLAGLGAGELFF,TGTGCCAGCATTCGACTAGCGGGCCTAGGGGCCGGGGAGCTGTTTTTT
TRBJ1-5,TRBV18,-,-,CASSPSGRSVHQPQHF,TGTGCCAGCTCACCATCCGGCAGGTCGGTCCATCAGCCCCAGCATTTT
TRBJ1-6,TRBV28,TRBD1,-,CATFPGQGYSPLHF,TGTGCCACCTTCCCGGGACAGGGTTATTCACCCCTCCACTTT
TRBJ2-7,TRBV2,-,-,CASRSGNEQYF,TGTGCCAGCCGCTCGGGGAACGAGCAGTACTTC
TRBJ1-5,TRBV6-1,TRBD1,-,CASSALQGYSNQPQHF,TGTGCCAGCAGTGCCTTACAGGGGTATAGCAATCAGCCCCAGCATTTT
TRBJ1-6,TRBV6-5,-,once,CASSLLGGLNSPLHF,TGTGCCAGCAGCCTACTAGGGGGTCTAAATTCACCCCTCCACTTT
TRBJ1-2,TRBV19,-,-,CASSSRGTGYGYTF,TGTGCCAGTAGTAGCCGGGGGACCGGCTATGGCTACACCTTC
TRBJ2-1,TRBV9,TRBD2,-,CASSVGSGGASYNEQFF,TGTGCCAGCAGCGTAGGGAGCGGGGGGGCGTCCTACAATGAGCAGTTCTTC
TRBJ1-2,TRBV7-2,TRBD1,-,CASSFRYVTGAGGYTF,TGTGCCAGCAGCTTTCGTTACGTAACAGGGGCGGGTGGCTACACCTTC
TRBJ2-3,TRBV28,TRBD2,-,CATSRERGPDTQYF,TGTGCCACCTCGAGGGAGCGGGGGCCAGATACGCAGTATTTT
TRBJ2-3,TRBV5-1,TRBD1,-,CASKGTGEADTQYF,TGCGCCAGCAAGGGGACAGGGGAGGCAGATACGCAGTATTTT
TRBJ1-2,TRBV7-2,-,few,CASSLVAGGDYGYTF,TGTGCCAGCAGCTTAGTGGCAGGAGGCGACTATGGCTACACCTTC
TRBJ1-1,TRBV5-6,-,-,CASSLYQLGAYEAFF,TGTGCCAGCAGCTTGTACCAGTTGGGGGCCTATGAAGCTTTCTTT
TRBJ2-5,TRBV11-2,-,-,CASRSPGLETQYF,TGTGCCAGCAGGTCCCCCGGGTTGGAGACCCAGTACTTC
TRBJ1-2,TRBV5-1,TRBD1,-,CASSSGQPNYGYTF,TGCGCCAGCAGCTCGGGACAGCCGAACTATGGCTACACCTTC
TRBJ2-5,TRBV6-5,-,-,CATGGRRGMWETQYF,TGTGCCACCGGAGGGAGGCGGGGTATGTGGGAGACCCAGTACTTC